This entry lists 22 T cell receptor beta chains sequenced from one sample in a study of CD8+CD57+ T cells in acquired aplastic anemia. Genomic DNA, the template, was used for profiling of the TCR beta VDJ and CDR3. TCRdb re-analysed the reads in MiXCR, keeping a single row per CDR3 protein. The sample includes some 140,000 distinct CDR3 sequences, about 48% of them seen just once. Patients sequenced had flow cytometry evidence of CD8+CD57+ cell expansion. The sequenced material came from sorted CD4+, CD8+, or CD8+CD57+ T cells (not recorded which) from PBMCs. These receptor sequences come from a human donor with aplastic anemia.

This clonotype was detected ten times or more. J is TRBJ2-5 and V is TRBV11-1; TRBD2 agrees at 11 bases. Trimming at V came to 5 bases and at J to 5 bases, leaving 13 bases not matched to a gene. CDR1 and CDR2 (germline): SGHAT, FQDESV (reference sequence). The CDR3 is 17 residues long. The CDR3 DNA reads TGTGCCAGCAGCCGTCCGGCTAGCGGGGGGTTTCGGGAGACCCAGTACTTC. Translating it yields CASSRPASGGFRETQYF.

With regard to this clonotype: Compared with germline, one end of the junction differs, possibly owing to a read error. The chain carries TRBV7-9 and TRBJ1-2, with 9 bases fitting TRBD1. Germline lookup yields CDR1 SEHNR and CDR2 FQNEAQ (reference sequence). There are 15 residues in the CDR3. CDR3: CASSPDSGTGLGYTF. DNA of the CDR3: TGCGCCAGCAGCCCTGATTCCGGGACAGGGCTTGGCTACACCTTC.

This clonotype was counted many times. The rearrangement joins TRBV2 to TRBJ2-7; 8 positions match TRBD1. With 9 bases clipped from V and 3 bases from J, the junction kept 10 bases outside the gene matches. The CDR3 totals 14 residues. Germline V gene data show CDR1 as SNHLY and CDR2 as FYNNEI. The CDR3 coding sequence is TGTGCCAGGACGGACGGGACAGGCAGCTACGAGCAGTACTTC. It codes for CARTDGTGSYEQYF. The full variable domain, completed using reference TRBV2 and TRBJ2-7, is EPEVTQTPSHQVTQMGQEVILRCVPISNHLYFYWYRQILGQKVEFLVSFYNNEISEKSEIFDDQFSVERPDGSNFTLKIRSTKLEDSAMYFCARTDGTGSYEQYFGPGTRLTVT.

The chain links TRBV20-1 to TRBJ2-5, with 12 bases lining up with TRBD2. The CDR3 consists of 15 residues. After removal of 0 bases from V and 4 bases from J, the junction contained 3 bases not matched to a gene. CDR1 DFQATT and CDR2 SNEGSKA come from the germline V gene (reference sequence). CDR3 residues: CSARDLAGGVETQYF. The CDR3 DNA reads as TGCAGTGCTAGAGATCTAGCGGGAGGGGTAGAGACCCAGTACTTC.

This clonotype was detected a few times. This chain joins TRBV29-1 and TRBJ1-2; D is unresolved. From germline, CDR1 is SQVTM and CDR2 ANQGSEA. V lost 6 bases and J lost 8, with 19 bases in between. The CDR3 loop spans 13 amino acids. This CDR3 is CSVGSAASGGYTF. The CDR3 nucleotides read TGCAGCGTCGGTTCGGCCGCGAGTGGGGGCTACACCTTC.

This clonotype was seen a few times. V usage is TRBV29-1 and J usage is TRBJ2-5; TRBD1 might be the D (6 bases). Per the germline V gene, CDR1 is SQVTM and CDR2 is ANQGSEA. The CDR3 sequence is 13 residues long. Trimming shortened V by 6 bases and J by 1 base, and 12 bases separated the two germline ends. CDR3 loop: CSVRGRFQETQYF. The CDR3 bases are TGCAGCGTCAGGGGACGGTTCCAAGAGACCCAGTACTTC.

This clonotype was counted only a few times. The chain links TRBV2 to TRBJ1-5; no reliable D call. V was trimmed by 7 bases and J by 5 bases, leaving 15 bases between them. Germline values: CDR1 SNHLY, CDR2 FYNNEI. The CDR3 sequence is 14 residues long. CDR3 sequence reads: CASKGELWYQPQHF. The CDR3 DNA reads TGTGCCAGCAAGGGAGAGCTATGGTATCAGCCCCAGCATTTT. Full variable domain (rest looked up from reference TRBV2 and TRBJ1-5): EPEVTQTPSHQVTQMGQEVILRCVPISNHLYFYWYRQILGQKVEFLVSFYNNEISEKSEIFDDQFSVERPDGSNFTLKIRSTKLEDSAMYFCASKGELWYQPQHFGDGTRLSIL.

This chain uses TRBV7-2 with TRBJ2-2; no firm D call. The germline gives CDR1 SGHTA, CDR2 FQGNSA. The CDR3 runs to 13 residues. With 2 bases removed from V and 7 bases from J, the gap between germline ends came to 8 bases. In DNA, the CDR3 is TGTGCCAGCAGCTTAATAGCTGGCGGGGAGCTGTTTTTT. Residues: CASSLIAGGELFF.

This sequence joins TRBV7-2 and TRBJ2-7; 8 bases are a match to TRBD2. Trimming removed 6 bases from V and 6 bases from J; junction bases left unmatched: 13. The germline V gene encodes CDR1 SGHTA and CDR2 FQGNSA. The CDR3 extends over 15 amino acids. This chain's CDR3 is CASRKTGLGSAEQYF. CDR3 bases: TGTGCCAGCAGGAAGACGGGACTAGGTTCCGCCGAGCAGTACTTC.

This clonotype was observed a handful of times. Given a much more abundant clone one base away, this may be a read error. V is TRBV19 and J is TRBJ1-1; no clear D. The CDR3 length is 13 residues. V was trimmed by 9 bases and J by 1 base, leaving 12 bases between them. Germline assignment: CDR1 LNHDA and CDR2 SQIVND (reference sequence). The DNA for the CDR3 is TGTGCCAGCCTCTGGGCAGGGAACACTGAAGCTTTCTTT. It is translated as CASLWAGNTEAFF.

The rearrangement uses TRBV19 and TRBJ2-1, with unresolved D. The germline V gene encodes CDR1 LNHDA and CDR2 SQIVND (reference sequence). V was pared by 3 bases and J by 3 bases, with 9 bases between. This CDR3 has 14 residues. CDR3: CASSIGQFYNEQFF. For the CDR3, the DNA is TGTGCCAGTAGTATCGGTCAGTTCTACAATGAGCAGTTCTTC. The full variable domain, in which reference TRBV19 and TRBJ2-1 provide the parts outside the CDR3, is DGGITQSPKYLFRKEGQNVTLSCEQNLNHDAMYWYRQDPGQGLRLIYYSQIVNDFQKGDIAEGYSVSREKKESFPLTVTSAQKNPTAFYLCASSIGQFYNEQFFGPGTRLTVL.

This chain links TRBV11-1 with TRBJ2-5; D is tentatively TRBD1 or TRBD2 (5 bases each). This CDR3 has 15 residues. Germline values: CDR1 SGHAT, CDR2 FQDESV (reference sequence). Deletions cut 1 base from V and 5 bases from J, with 14 bases between. CDR3 nucleotide sequence: TGTGCCAGCAGCTTAGTTGGGGGTTTGAGTGAGACCCAGTACTTC. Its translation is CASSLVGGLSETQYF.

The J gene is TRBJ2-2, the V gene TRBV29-1; the D gene is possibly TRBD1 (7 bases). V shed 5 bases and J shed 1 base, with 11 bases lying between them. The CDR3 totals 14 residues. CDR1 and CDR2 (germline): SQVTM, ANQGSEA. The CDR3 is CSVRGTVNTGELFF. DNA of the CDR3: TGCAGCGTTCGCGGGACAGTGAACACCGGGGAGCTGTTTTTT.

This clonotype was picked up one time. This sequence joins TRBV20-1 and TRBJ2-5, with 7 nucleotides matching TRBD2. Per the germline V gene, CDR1 is DFQATT and CDR2 is SNEGSKA (reference sequence). The CDR3 contains 11 residues. V trimming: 6 bases; J trimming: 4 bases; junction bases outside the gene matches: 2. CDR3 region: CSAERGETQYF. The CDR3 coding sequence is TGCAGTGCCGAGCGGGGAGAGACCCAGTACTTC.

This clonotype was observed at least ten times. The rearrangement links TRBV19 to TRBJ1-1; D perhaps matches TRBD1 (6 bases). Per germline, CDR1 LNHDA and CDR2 SQIVND (reference sequence). V dropped 5 bases and J dropped 7 bases, with 17 bases sitting between them. The CDR3 extends over 14 amino acids. For the CDR3, the DNA is TGTGCCAGTAGTCTGACCGGGACAAGCTTTGAAGCTTTCTTT. It specifies CASSLTGTSFEAFF.

This clonotype was counted at least ten times. The chain couples TRBV19 to TRBJ2-2; D unclear. The CDR3 spans 15 residues. Germline-derived CDR1 and CDR2 are LNHDA and SQIVND (reference sequence). The ends were cut back, 0 bases at V and 1 base at J, with 6 bases in the middle. DNA for the CDR3: TGTGCCAGTAGTATAGATCCAATGAACACCGGGGAGCTGTTTTTT. It translates to CASSIDPMNTGELFF.

This chain links TRBV24-1 with TRBJ2-5; TRBD2 is a possible D gene (5 bases). The CDR3 loop spans 14 amino acids. V was pared by 4 bases and J by 14 bases, with 22 bases between. The germline V gene has CDR1 KGHDR and CDR2 SFDVKD. The CDR3 region is CATSESPKAARGYF. The CDR3 DNA sequence: TGTGCCACCAGTGAGAGCCCAAAGGCGGCCCGGGGATACTTC.

CDR3 DNA sequence: TGTGCCAGCAGCAGGATAGCGGGAGGAATAGATACGCAGTATTTT. Residues: CASSRIAGGIDTQYF. This rearrangement joins TRBV7-8 to TRBJ2-3; TRBD2 agrees at 10 bases. There are 15 residues in the CDR3. The germline gives CDR1 SGHVS, CDR2 FQNEAQ. With 5 bases clipped from V and 5 bases from J, the junction kept 7 bases outside the gene matches.

The rearrangement links TRBV29-1 to TRBJ2-1; a weak D match, TRBD1 (6 bases). Trimming took 8 bases from V and 10 from J, leaving 15 bases between them. The CDR3 runs to 11 residues. From germline, CDR1 is SQVTM and CDR2 ANQGSEA. DNA of the CDR3: TGCAGCTCTGAGGGGGAACGCGAGCAGTTCTTC. Amino acids: CSSEGEREQFF.

V gene TRBV19 combines with J gene TRBJ2-7, with D uncertain. The DNA end lines up better with TRBJ2-5; the J call may be wrong. CDR3 length: 12 amino acids. CDR1 and CDR2 (germline): LNHDA, SQIVND (reference sequence). The CDR3 region has the DNA TGTGCCAGTAGTATTAGAGAAGAGACCCAGTACTTC. It translates to CASSIREETQYF.

This chain connects TRBV10-3 to TRBJ1-2; D not certain. There are 16 residues in the CDR3. Trimming left V 0 bases short and J 2 bases short, with 13 bases between. Per germline, CDR1 ENHRY and CDR2 SYGVKD. CDR3 nucleotide sequence: TGTGCCATCAGTGAGTCGACATATGCAGAGAACTATGGCTACACCTTC. It is translated as CAISESTYAENYGYTF.

This clonotype was recorded only once. The V and J genes are TRBV2 and TRBJ2-7; possibly TRBD1 for D (6 bases). The V end was cut by 5 bases, the J end by 2 bases, with 16 bases between. Germline CDR1 SNHLY, CDR2 FYNNEI. This CDR3 is built from 15 residues. This chain's CDR3 is CASSPLPGQTYEQYF. CDR3 nucleotides: TGTGCCAGCAGTCCGCTTCCGGGACAAACCTACGAGCAGTACTTC.